The clone carrying this T cell receptor beta chain has ten or more counts. The sample comes from a study of human T cells and chemical hapten exposure. The germline CDR1 and CDR2 sequences are MNHEY and SVGEGT. Trimming took off 0 bases at V and 0 bases at J, with 12 bases between the two ends. The CDR3 runs to 16 residues. This sample's time point: patch test 1, 2 weeks after DPC sensitization. Treatment of the sample: therapeutic diphenylcyclopropenone sensitization with weekly scalp DPC. Every donor had alopecia and was 18 to 70 years old; all were suitable for DPC. MiXCR, run by TCRdb on the RACE reads, gives a single entry per CDR3 protein. The sample has 45,000 to 70,000 distinct CDR3 sequences; over 7.5% are singletons.

Sequenced here: whole blood, sampled in connection with sensitization to the hapten diphenylcyclopropenone (DPC). This chain links TRBV6-2 or TRBV6-3 with TRBJ2-7, with D maybe TRBD2 (6 bases). This clonotype was sampled from a woman in her thirties or forties with alopecia areata. Some clones in this sample may be carry-over from other donors' samples. CDR3 nucleotides: TGTGCCAGCAGTTACTCGGGGGAGGAGAACTCCTACGAGCAGTACTTC. Encoded protein: CASSYSGEENSYEQYF.